The 2 T cell receptor beta chains listed next were all sequenced from one sample in a study of blood T cell repertoires in COVID-19. The method was immunoSEQ multiplex PCR; TCRdb's version includes in-frame clones alone and lacks a portion of them. The table records around 150,000 clones, 89% of them present only once. Sequencing was carried out using peripheral blood. All receptors derive from a man between 60 and 75 years old with acute or convalescent COVID-19.

The J gene is TRBJ1-1, the V gene TRBV7-9, with D perhaps matching TRBD1 (5 bases). V gave up 10 bases and J gave up 6 bases, with 15 bases separating them. Germline CDR1 reads SEHNR; CDR2 reads FQNEAQ (reference sequence). The CDR3 consists of 12 residues. DNA for the CDR3: TGTGCCACCACCCCCAGGGAAGCTGAAGCTTTCTTT. As protein: CATTPREAEAFF.

Concerning this clone: Within the sample, other DNA sequences also encode this same CDR3. The chain recombines TRBV11-2 with TRBJ1-2, with 9 bases fitting TRBD1. Per the germline V gene, CDR1 is SGHAT and CDR2 is FQNNGV. The CDR3 contains 12 residues. The V and J ends lost 3 bases and 8 bases, in that order; junction bases with no gene match: 1. The CDR3 region has the DNA TGTGCCAGCAGCTTGGGACAGGGCGGCTACACCTTC. This encodes CASSLGQGGYTF.